These 3 T cell receptor beta chains originate from one sample sequenced in a study of T cells in Graves' hyperthyroidism and ophthalmopathy. Authors of the study amplified TCR beta CDR3 regions from RNA transcripts. First-round RT-PCR targeting the TCR CDR3 was performed with the HTBI primer set. TCRdb re-analysed the multiplex PCR reads in MiXCR, keeping a single row per CDR3 protein. The sample records about 400,000 distinct CDR3 sequences, about 14% being singletons. The sequenced sample consisted of blood. The receptor source for this set is a man younger than 35 with Graves' ophthalmopathy.

As regards this clonotype: Possible read error: a much larger clone is one base away. The rearrangement uses TRBV6-1 and TRBJ2-7; 9 bases are a match to TRBD1. CDR1 MNHNS and CDR2 SASEGT come from the germline V gene. The CDR3 runs to 15 residues. CDR3 DNA sequence: TGTACCAGCAGTGACCCGGGACAGGGTGTGGGTGAGCAGTACTTC. Its protein product is CTSSDPGQGVGEQYF.

This clonotype has a count of ten or more. The chain is built from TRBV18 and TRBJ1-1; TRBD1 agrees at 8 bases. With V trimmed by 3 bases and J by 7 bases, 4 bases remained unmatched. This CDR3 spans 13 amino acids. From germline, CDR1 is KGHSH and CDR2 LQKENI. The CDR3, as DNA: TGTGCCAGCTCACCGGACAGGGAACTTGAAGCTTTCTTT. Protein: CASSPDRELEAFF.

This chain links TRBV7-9 with TRBJ2-2; D call uncertain. CDR1 is SEHNR and CDR2 is FQNEAQ in the germline V gene (reference sequence). The CDR3 has 15 residues. V was cut by 0 bases and J by 5 bases, with 10 bases left in between. CDR3 region: CASSLAGTPTGELFF. The CDR3 bases are TGTGCCAGCAGCTTAGCGGGAACTCCTACCGGGGAGCTGTTTTTT.